This T cell receptor beta chain was identified in a study of response to subunit inactivated influenza vaccine (dated by TCRdb to 2017 to 2018). Study-wide context: To follow how T cells responded to a trivalent subunit inactivated influenza vaccine, the researchers relied on deep quantitative profiling of the T cell receptor repertoire. Study-wide conclusions, independent of this receptor: It was suggested by the authors that each seasonal influenza vaccination may recruit only a limited number of new T cells.

There are many counts of this clonotype. Its binding antigen is unknown. The record has no base qualities; no much larger clone is one base away. The library was obtained by RT-PCR. Instrument used: Illumina HiSeq 2500. The raw public data were reprocessed by TCRdb itself: fastp quality trimming at Q25, MiXCR clonotype calling, in-frame beta chains only. Each record represents a unique CDR3 protein, reported with the most common genes and DNA among its rows. The sample table shows about 520,000 distinct CDR3 sequences, and roughly 25% are seen once. 1.5% to 2% of the sample comes from the top ten. Per the germline V gene (reference sequence), SEHNR is the CDR1 and FQNEAQ is the CDR2. The cysteine opens and the phenylalanine closes a CDR3 of 14 amino acids. Only the CDR3 part of the read is kept: 42 bases, read in frame from the first base. Relative to germline, V is missing 8 bases and J is missing 7 bases, with 5 bases of the junction outside any gene match.

The TCR was taken from a man aged 50-59 years who received an inactivated influenza vaccine. Donor details come from another sample of the same person, matched by shared clones. The rearranged segments are TRBV7-9 and TRBJ2-1; 13 bases in between match TRBD2. The input for sequencing was CD4+ T cells sorted from PBMCs, taken approximately 5 days after vaccination. The nucleotide sequence reads as follows: TGTGCCAGCCTTACTAGCGGGAGGGTAAATGAGCAGTTCTTC. Its protein is CASLTSGRVNEQFF.